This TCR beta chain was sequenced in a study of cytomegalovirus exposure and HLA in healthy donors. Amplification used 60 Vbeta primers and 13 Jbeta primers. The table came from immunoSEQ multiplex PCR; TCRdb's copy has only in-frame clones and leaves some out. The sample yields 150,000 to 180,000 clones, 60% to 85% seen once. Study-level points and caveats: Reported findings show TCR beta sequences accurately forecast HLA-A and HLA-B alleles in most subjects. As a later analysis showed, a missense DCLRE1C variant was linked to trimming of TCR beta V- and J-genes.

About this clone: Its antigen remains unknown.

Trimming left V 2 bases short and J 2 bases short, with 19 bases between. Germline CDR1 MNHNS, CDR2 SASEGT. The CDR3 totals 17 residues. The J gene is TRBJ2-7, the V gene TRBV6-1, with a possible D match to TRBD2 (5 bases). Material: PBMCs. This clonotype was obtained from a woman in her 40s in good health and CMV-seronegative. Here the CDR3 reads CASSERASWERTYEQYF. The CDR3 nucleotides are TGTGCCAGCAGTGAAAGGGCATCGTGGGAGAGGACCTACGAGCAGTACTTC.